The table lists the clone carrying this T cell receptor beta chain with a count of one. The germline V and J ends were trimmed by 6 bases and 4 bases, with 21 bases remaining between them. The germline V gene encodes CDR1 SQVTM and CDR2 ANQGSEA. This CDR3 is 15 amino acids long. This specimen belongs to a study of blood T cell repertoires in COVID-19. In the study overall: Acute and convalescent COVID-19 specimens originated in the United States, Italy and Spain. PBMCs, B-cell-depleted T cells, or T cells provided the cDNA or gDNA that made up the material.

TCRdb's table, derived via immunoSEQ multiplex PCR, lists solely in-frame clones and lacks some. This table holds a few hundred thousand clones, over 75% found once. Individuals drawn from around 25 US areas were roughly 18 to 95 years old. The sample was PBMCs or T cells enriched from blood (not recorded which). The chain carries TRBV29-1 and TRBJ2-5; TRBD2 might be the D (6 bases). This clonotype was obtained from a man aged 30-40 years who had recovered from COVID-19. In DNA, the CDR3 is TGCAGCGTCACCGAGAAAGCGATCGGGGGAGAGACCCAGTACTTC. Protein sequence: CSVTEKAIGGETQYF.